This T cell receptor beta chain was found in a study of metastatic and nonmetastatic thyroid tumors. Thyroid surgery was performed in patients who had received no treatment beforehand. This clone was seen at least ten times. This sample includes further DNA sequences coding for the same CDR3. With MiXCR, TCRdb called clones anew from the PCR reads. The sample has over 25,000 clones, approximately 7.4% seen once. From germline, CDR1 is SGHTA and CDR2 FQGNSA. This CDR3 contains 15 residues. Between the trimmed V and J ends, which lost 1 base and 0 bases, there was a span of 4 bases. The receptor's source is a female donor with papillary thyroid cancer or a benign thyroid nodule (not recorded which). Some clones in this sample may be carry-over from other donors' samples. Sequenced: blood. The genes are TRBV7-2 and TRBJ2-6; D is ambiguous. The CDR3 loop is CASSLGLSGANVLTF. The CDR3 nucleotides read TGTGCCAGCAGCTTAGGTCTCTCTGGGGCCAACGTCCTGACTTTC.